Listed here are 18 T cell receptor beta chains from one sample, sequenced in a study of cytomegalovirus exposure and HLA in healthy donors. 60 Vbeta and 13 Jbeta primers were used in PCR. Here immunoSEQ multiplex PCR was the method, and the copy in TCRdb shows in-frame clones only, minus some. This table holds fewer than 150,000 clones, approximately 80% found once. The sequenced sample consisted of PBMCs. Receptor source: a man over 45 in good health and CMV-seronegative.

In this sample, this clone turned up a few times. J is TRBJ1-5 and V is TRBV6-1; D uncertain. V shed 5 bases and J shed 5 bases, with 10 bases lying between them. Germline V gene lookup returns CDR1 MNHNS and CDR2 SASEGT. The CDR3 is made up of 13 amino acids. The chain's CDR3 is CASSHSIDQPQHF. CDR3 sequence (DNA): TGTGCCAGCAGTCACTCAATCGATCAGCCCCAGCATTTT.

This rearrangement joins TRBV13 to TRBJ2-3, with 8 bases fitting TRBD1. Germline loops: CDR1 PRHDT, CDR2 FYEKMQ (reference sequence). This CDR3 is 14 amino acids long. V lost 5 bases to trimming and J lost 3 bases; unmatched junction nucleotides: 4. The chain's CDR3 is CASSTRTGTDTQYF. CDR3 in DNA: TGTGCCAGCAGCACCAGGACAGGGACAGATACGCAGTATTTT.

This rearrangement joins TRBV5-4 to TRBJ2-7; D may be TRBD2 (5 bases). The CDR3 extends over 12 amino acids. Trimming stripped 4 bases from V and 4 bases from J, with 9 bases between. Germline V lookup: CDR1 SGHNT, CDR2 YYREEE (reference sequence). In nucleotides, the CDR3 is TGTGCCAGCAGCGTTGGGAGTTACGAGCAGTACTTC. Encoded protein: CASSVGSYEQYF. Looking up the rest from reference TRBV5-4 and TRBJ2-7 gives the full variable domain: ETGVTQSPTHLIKTRGQQVTLRCSSQSGHNTVSWYQQALGQGPQFIFQYYREEENGRGNFPPRFSGLQFPNYSSELNVNALELDDSALYLCASSVGSYEQYFGPGTRLTVT.

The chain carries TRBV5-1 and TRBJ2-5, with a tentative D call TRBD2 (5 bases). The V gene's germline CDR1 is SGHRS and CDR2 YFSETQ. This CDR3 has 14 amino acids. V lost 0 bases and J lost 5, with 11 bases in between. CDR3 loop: CASSLARPGETQYF. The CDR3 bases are TGCGCCAGCAGCTTGGCACGCCCGGGGGAGACCCAGTACTTC.

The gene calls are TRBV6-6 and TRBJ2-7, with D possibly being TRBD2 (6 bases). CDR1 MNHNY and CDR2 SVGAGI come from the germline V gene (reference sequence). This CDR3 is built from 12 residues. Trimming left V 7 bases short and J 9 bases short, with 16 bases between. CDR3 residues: CASTEGSNPQYF. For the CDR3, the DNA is TGTGCCAGCACGGAGGGATCCAACCCGCAGTACTTC.

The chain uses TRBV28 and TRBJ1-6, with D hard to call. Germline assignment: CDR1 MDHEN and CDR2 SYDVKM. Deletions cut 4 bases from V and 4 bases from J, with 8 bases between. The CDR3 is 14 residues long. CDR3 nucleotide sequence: TGTGCCAGCAGTTCCGGGGAGTATAATTCACCCCTCCACTTT. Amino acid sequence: CASSSGEYNSPLHF.

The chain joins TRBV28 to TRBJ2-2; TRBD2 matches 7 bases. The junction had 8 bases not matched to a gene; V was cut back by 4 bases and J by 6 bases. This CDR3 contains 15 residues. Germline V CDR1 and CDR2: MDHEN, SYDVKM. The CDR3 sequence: CASSYDMGGPGELFF. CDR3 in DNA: TGTGCCAGCAGTTATGATATGGGAGGGCCCGGGGAGCTGTTTTTT.

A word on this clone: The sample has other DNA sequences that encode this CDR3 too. The CDR3 region is CASRAEYEQYF. In DNA form, the CDR3 reads TGCGCCAGCAGGGCAGAATACGAGCAGTACTTC. V gene TRBV10-2 combines with J gene TRBJ2-7, with no clear D. CDR1 is WSHSY and CDR2 is SAAADI in the germline V gene. This CDR3 is 11 amino acids long. The V gene lost 6 bases and the J gene lost 4 bases, with 7 bases spanning the gap.

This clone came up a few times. The CDR3 region has the DNA TGTGCCATCAGTGCGAGTTTAGATGAGCAGTTCTTC. The encoded protein is CAISASLDEQFF. J is TRBJ2-1 and V is TRBV10-3, with D unresolved. Trimming cost V 4 bases and J 8 bases, with 9 bases left between them. The CDR3 consists of 12 residues. Per the germline V gene, CDR1 is ENHRY and CDR2 is SYGVKD.

The CDR3 spells CASLLASYNEQFF. CDR3 DNA sequence: TGTGCCAGCTTACTAGCCTCCTACAATGAGCAGTTCTTC. The V and J genes are TRBV18 and TRBJ2-1; D is possibly TRBD2 (6 bases). With 7 bases removed from V and 0 bases from J, the gap between germline ends came to 7 bases. CDR1 and CDR2 (germline): KGHSH, LQKENI. There are 13 residues in the CDR3.

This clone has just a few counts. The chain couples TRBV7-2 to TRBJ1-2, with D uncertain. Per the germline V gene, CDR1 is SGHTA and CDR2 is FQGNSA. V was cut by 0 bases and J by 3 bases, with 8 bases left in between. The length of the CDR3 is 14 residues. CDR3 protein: CASSLANRDYGYTF. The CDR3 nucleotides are TGTGCCAGCAGCTTAGCGAACAGAGACTATGGCTACACCTTC.

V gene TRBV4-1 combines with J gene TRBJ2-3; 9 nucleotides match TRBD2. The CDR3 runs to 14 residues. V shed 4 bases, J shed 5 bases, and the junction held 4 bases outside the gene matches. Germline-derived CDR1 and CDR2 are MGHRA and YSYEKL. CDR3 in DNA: TGCGCCAGCAGCCGGCGGGAGGGTATAGATACGCAGTATTTT. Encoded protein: CASSRREGIDTQYF.

The CDR3 loop is CASSPGSPNIQYF. CDR3 DNA sequence: TGTGCCAGCAGCCCCGGGAGCCCGAACATTCAGTACTTC. The J gene is TRBJ2-4, the V gene TRBV28; maybe TRBD2 (6 bases). Trimming left V 6 bases short and J 7 bases short, with 13 bases between. The length of the CDR3 is 13 residues. Germline V gene lookup returns CDR1 MDHEN and CDR2 SYDVKM.

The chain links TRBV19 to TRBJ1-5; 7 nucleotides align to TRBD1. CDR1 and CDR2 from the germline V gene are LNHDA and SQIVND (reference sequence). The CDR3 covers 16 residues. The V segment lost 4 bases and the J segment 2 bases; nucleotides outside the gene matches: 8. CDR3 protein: CASSTTGSWGNQPQHF. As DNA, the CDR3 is TGTGCCAGTAGTACGACAGGGAGTTGGGGCAATCAGCCCCAGCATTTT.

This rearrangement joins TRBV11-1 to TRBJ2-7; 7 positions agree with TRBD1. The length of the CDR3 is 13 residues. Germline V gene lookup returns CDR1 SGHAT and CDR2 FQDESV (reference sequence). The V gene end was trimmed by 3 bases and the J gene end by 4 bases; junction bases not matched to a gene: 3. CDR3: CASSLQGDYEQYF. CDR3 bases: TGTGCCAGCAGCTTGCAGGGGGATTACGAGCAGTACTTC.

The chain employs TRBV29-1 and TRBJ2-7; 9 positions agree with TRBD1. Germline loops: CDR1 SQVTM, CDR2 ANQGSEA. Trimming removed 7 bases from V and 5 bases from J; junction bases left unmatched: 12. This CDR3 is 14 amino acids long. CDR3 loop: CSATYPGQGHEQYF. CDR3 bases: TGCAGCGCTACGTATCCGGGACAGGGCCACGAGCAGTACTTC.

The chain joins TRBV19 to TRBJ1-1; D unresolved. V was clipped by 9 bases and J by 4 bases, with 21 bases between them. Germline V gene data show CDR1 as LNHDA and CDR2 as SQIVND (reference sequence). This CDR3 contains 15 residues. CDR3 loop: CASTARKGGSTEAFF. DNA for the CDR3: TGTGCCAGCACGGCGCGGAAGGGCGGGAGCACTGAAGCTTTCTTT.

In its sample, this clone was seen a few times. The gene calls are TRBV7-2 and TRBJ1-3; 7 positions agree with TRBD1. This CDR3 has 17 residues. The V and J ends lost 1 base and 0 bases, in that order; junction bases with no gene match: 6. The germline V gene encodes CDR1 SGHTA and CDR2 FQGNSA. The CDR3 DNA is TGTGCCAGCAGCTTAGGCGTCAGGGGGTCCTCTGGAAACACCATATATTTT. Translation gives CASSLGVRGSSGNTIYF.